The 5 T cell receptor beta chains below come from one sample, sequenced in a study of blood T cell repertoires in COVID-19. Sequencing was performed with immunoSEQ multiplex PCR; in TCRdb, only in-frame clones are kept and a portion is missing. The sample has 400,000 to 500,000 clones, approximately 90% seen once; the top ten hold roughly 1.9%. The sample consisted of PBMCs or T cells enriched from blood (not recorded which). These receptors came from a woman aged 40 to 50 who had recovered from COVID-19.

The chain links TRBV14 to TRBJ1-2, with TRBD1 matching 10 bases. Germline V gene lookup returns CDR1 SGHDN and CDR2 FVKESK. With V trimmed by 4 bases and J by 4 bases, 3 bases remained unmatched. The CDR3 consists of 14 residues. The CDR3 here is CASSLRTGGYGYTF. The CDR3 DNA is TGTGCCAGCAGCCTAAGGACAGGGGGCTATGGCTACACCTTC.

J is TRBJ2-6 and V is TRBV11-2; D may be TRBD1 (5 bases). Trimming removed 4 bases at V and 4 bases at J, with 14 bases between. The CDR3 has 16 amino acids. Germline CDR1 reads SGHAT; CDR2 reads FQNNGV. The chain's CDR3 is CASSSPGRVGANVLTF. In DNA, the CDR3 is TGTGCCAGCAGCTCCCCCGGCAGGGTCGGGGCCAACGTCCTGACTTTC.

The table lists this clone with a count of one. This chain connects TRBV12-3 or TRBV12-4 to TRBJ1-1; a weak D match, TRBD1 (5 bases). The CDR3 spans 13 residues. The V and J ends lost 6 bases and 5 bases respectively, with 13 bases between them. This CDR3 is CASRPLDTTEAFF. As DNA, the CDR3 is TGTGCCAGCAGACCCCTGGACACTACTGAAGCTTTCTTT.

This clone appeared a single time. The rearrangement uses TRBV28 and TRBJ1-2, with 7 bases lining up with TRBD1. Germline V lookup: CDR1 MDHEN, CDR2 SYDVKM. V lost 4 bases, J lost 2 bases, and 4 bases stayed unmatched. This CDR3 has 14 amino acids. The CDR3 region has the DNA TGTGCCAGCAGTTCAAGGACAGGAAACTATGGCTACACCTTC. It is translated as CASSSRTGNYGYTF.

V is TRBV12-3 or TRBV12-4 and J is TRBJ2-3, with 7 bases fitting TRBD1. The V gene end was trimmed by 3 bases and the J gene end by 7 bases; junction bases not matched to a gene: 4. This CDR3 region has 13 residues. Here the CDR3 DNA reads TGTGCCAGCAGTTTTCCGGGACAGAATACGCAGTATTTT. Its translation is CASSFPGQNTQYF.